Below, 15 T cell receptor beta chains from the same sample are listed, as sequenced in a study of CD8 T cells in ankylosing spondylitis. TCRdb re-called the 5' RACE reads through MiXCR, storing one row per CDR3 protein. This sample has around 340,000 distinct CDR3 sequences, with about 14% found just once. The material sequenced was blood, either unsorted or a sorted T cell fraction (not recorded which). These receptors came from a male donor with ankylosing spondylitis or in good health (not recorded which).

The chain carries TRBV11-1 and TRBJ2-5; D remains ambiguous. The ends were cut back, 5 bases at V and 0 bases at J, with 10 bases in the middle. The CDR3 has 14 residues. Germline CDR1 and CDR2: SGHAT and FQDESV (reference sequence). As DNA, the CDR3 is TGTGCCAGCAGCCTTGACACCAACCAAGAGACCCAGTACTTC. This gives the protein CASSLDTNQETQYF. The variable domain in full, with the rest retrieved from reference TRBV11-1 and TRBJ2-5, is EAEVAQSPRYKITEKSQAVAFWCDPISGHATLYWYRQILGQGPELLVQFQDESVVDDSQLPKDRFSAERLKGVDSTLKIQPAELGDSAMYLCASSLDTNQETQYFGPGTRLLVL.

This clonotype was observed a few times. The rearrangement uses TRBV5-1 and TRBJ2-1, with unresolved D. There are 13 residues in the CDR3. V gave up 4 bases and J gave up 6 bases, with 11 bases separating them. Germline V lookup: CDR1 SGHRS, CDR2 YFSETQ. The CDR3 region has the DNA TGCGCCAGCAGCCCGCTCCCCCCCAATGAGCAGTTCTTC. Translation gives CASSPLPPNEQFF.

This clonotype was seen a handful of times. CDR3 DNA: TGCGCCAGCAGCCGATCCGGGACTCCCTACGAGCAGTACTTC. Translating it yields CASSRSGTPYEQYF. The V gene is TRBV4-1, the J gene TRBJ2-7; D might be TRBD2 (6 bases). Looked up from germline, CDR1 is MGHRA and CDR2 is YSYEKL. V dropped 4 bases and J dropped 2 bases, with 12 bases sitting between them. The CDR3 loop spans 14 amino acids.

This clonotype has just a few counts. The rearrangement links TRBV12-3 or TRBV12-4 to TRBJ2-7; weak D call: TRBD2 (5 bases). The V end lost 6 bases, the J end lost 4 bases, and 13 bases lay between the germline ends. This CDR3 is 13 amino acids long. The CDR3 loop reads CASSRGLVYEQYF. For the CDR3, the DNA is TGTGCCAGCAGCCGGGGTCTAGTTTACGAGCAGTACTTC.

This clonotype occurred a few times. The V gene is TRBV5-1, the J gene TRBJ2-4, with TRBD2 matching 10 bases. The V gene end was trimmed by 4 bases and the J gene end by 8 bases; junction bases not matched to a gene: 9. CDR1 and CDR2 from the germline V gene are SGHRS and YFSETQ. CDR3 size: 15 residues. This CDR3 is CASSRASGSVDIQYF. CDR3 DNA sequence: TGCGCCAGCAGCCGAGCTAGCGGGAGTGTGGACATTCAGTACTTC.

This clonotype appeared a few times. The chain joins TRBV11-2 to TRBJ2-5; maybe TRBD2 (5 bases). The CDR3 has 15 residues. The V and J ends lost 2 bases and 4 bases respectively, with 14 bases between them. Germline values: CDR1 SGHAT, CDR2 FQNNGV. CDR3 nucleotides: TGTGCCAGCAGCTTAACGCAAGCGGCAGTAGAGACCCAGTACTTC. Amino acid sequence: CASSLTQAAVETQYF.

The chain carries TRBV7-9 and TRBJ1-2; 10 bases are a match to TRBD1. Germline CDR1 and CDR2: SEHNR and FQNEAQ (reference sequence). Trimming took 7 bases from V and 6 from J; bases not matched to a gene: 17. There are 17 residues in the CDR3. The CDR3 is CASTIKGQGSIDHGYTF. The CDR3 coding sequence is TGTGCCAGCACCATCAAGGGACAGGGGAGCATTGACCATGGCTACACCTTC. Based on the CDR3 plus reference TRBV7-9 and TRBJ1-2, the full variable domain is DTGVSQNPRHKITKRGQNVTFRCDPISEHNRLYWYRQTLGQGPEFLTYFQNEAQLEKSRLLSDRFSAERPKGSFSTLEIQRTEQGDSAMYLCASTIKGQGSIDHGYTFGSGTRLTVV.

The chain couples TRBV2 to TRBJ1-2; 9 bases match TRBD1. Losses at the gene ends were 4 bases for V and 3 bases for J; bases not matched to a gene: 6. Germline loops: CDR1 SNHLY, CDR2 FYNNEI. CDR3 length: 15 residues. The CDR3 DNA reads TGTGCCAGCAGTGTTACAGGGGGCGCGGACTATGGCTACACCTTC. This translates into CASSVTGGADYGYTF.

The sample holds a few counts of this clonotype. The chain couples TRBV12-3 or TRBV12-4 to TRBJ1-5; 8 bases agree with TRBD1. The CDR3 is 14 residues long. V was pared by 1 base and J by 9 bases, with 5 bases of the junction left unmatched. The CDR3 spells CASSLGQGIRPQHF. The CDR3 DNA reads as TGTGCCAGCAGTTTAGGACAGGGGATTCGGCCCCAGCATTTT.

V is TRBV18 and J is TRBJ1-2; a possible D gene is TRBD1 (5 bases). The CDR3 totals 16 residues. Germline loops: CDR1 KGHSH, CDR2 LQKENI. Trimming left V 3 bases short and J 4 bases short, with 18 bases between. CDR3 DNA: TGTGCCAGCTCACCTTTCCCCGGGACGGCGGGCTATGGCTACACCTTC. It codes for CASSPFPGTAGYGYTF. Drawing the rest from reference TRBV18 and TRBJ1-2, the complete variable domain is NAGVMQNPRHLVRRRGQEARLRCSPMKGHSHVYWYRQLPEEGLKFMVYLQKENIIDESGMPKERFSAEFPKEGPSILRIQQVVRGDSAAYFCASSPFPGTAGYGYTFGSGTRLTVV.

The rearrangement uses TRBV20-1 and TRBJ2-3, with D perhaps given as TRBD1 or TRBD2 (5 bases each). Deletions cut 2 bases from V and 1 base from J, with 7 bases between. CDR3 size: 13 residues. Germline CDR1 DFQATT, CDR2 SNEGSKA (reference sequence). The CDR3 DNA follows: TGCAGTGCTAGAATGGGGGGCACAGATACGCAGTATTTT. It is translated as CSARMGGTDTQYF.

In its sample, this clonotype was seen many times. V gene TRBV10-3 combines with J gene TRBJ2-2; D ambiguous. The V end was cut by 6 bases, the J end by 5 bases, with 13 bases between. Germline loops: CDR1 ENHRY, CDR2 SYGVKD. The CDR3 consists of 14 residues. CDR3 bases: TGTGCCATCAGACCGCGTGGAGAAACCGGGGAGCTGTTTTTT. Encoded protein: CAIRPRGETGELFF.

Points on this clonotype: A junction boundary mismatches the germline segment, possibly from a read error. The rearrangement links TRBV5-1 to TRBJ1-2; no definite D call. The germline V gene encodes CDR1 SGHRS and CDR2 YFSETQ. CDR3 length: 14 amino acids. The chain's CDR3 is CASSLAGSSAILLF. The CDR3 bases are TGCGCCAGCAGCTTGGCTGGATCCTCCGCCATCCTACTCTTC.

This clonotype was seen a few times. The V gene is TRBV11-2, the J gene TRBJ1-1; D gene unclear. V was pared by 5 bases and J by 8 bases, with 12 bases between. CDR1 and CDR2 from the germline V gene are SGHAT and FQNNGV. The CDR3 sequence is 12 residues long. The CDR3 protein is CASSHHMREAFF. CDR3 DNA: TGTGCCAGCAGCCATCATATGCGGGAAGCTTTCTTT.

This clonotype was seen ten or more times. This rearrangement joins TRBV12-3 or TRBV12-4 to TRBJ2-5, with D tentatively TRBD1 or TRBD2 (5 bases each). The CDR3 spans 16 residues. Trimming removed 1 base at V and 4 bases at J, with 16 bases between. The CDR3 spells CASSLGAVTGPETQYF. The CDR3 DNA is TGTGCCAGCAGTTTAGGGGCGGTCACGGGACCAGAGACCCAGTACTTC.